This T cell receptor beta chain came from a study of vaccination and CD4 T cells after COVID-19. This sample's treatment: roughly 10-day PBMC culture with coronavirus spike peptide pools or control peptides (ViraFEST assay). CD4+ T-cell collection from the unexposed donor predated the COVID-19 pandemic (2011-2018). T cells were expanded with peptide pools, and expanded clonotypes were identified by TCR sequencing. Germline-derived CDR1 and CDR2 are SGHDN and FVKESK. This CDR3 has 13 amino acids. Trimming pared 7 bases from V and 8 bases from J, leaving 16 bases between. This clonotype occurred a few times. What it binds is unknown. Sequence data for DNA of cultured CD4+ T cells were generated by the Oncomine TCR Beta short-read assay. Using its own MiXCR run on the PCR reads, TCRdb lists one record per CDR3 protein. This sample carries approximately 7,200 distinct CDR3 sequences, over 35% of them seen once, and the ten largest clones take about 40%.

The source material was CD4+ T cells from blood, cultured in vitro. The clonotype comes from a human donor in good health. This chain links TRBV14 with TRBJ2-3; maybe TRBD1 (6 bases). Here the CDR3 reads CASNPTGPGTQYF. CDR3 nucleotides: TGTGCCAGCAACCCAACAGGGCCCGGTACGCAGTATTTT. The full variable domain, in which reference TRBV14 and TRBJ2-3 provide the parts outside the CDR3, is EAGVTQFPSHSVIEKGQTVTLRCDPISGHDNLYWYRRVMGKEIKFLLHFVKESKQDESGMPNNRFLAERTGGTYSTLKVQPAELEDSGVYFCASNPTGPGTQYFGPGTRLTVL.